A single sample is the source of the 16 T cell receptor beta chains below, sequenced in a study of T cell repertoires in aging, cancer and after chemotherapy. The template was genomic DNA from peripheral blood, not RNA. A mixed TRB-A/B primer pool amplified rearranged TRB by multiplex touch-down PCR. Using its own MiXCR run on the multiplex PCR reads, TCRdb lists one record per CDR3 protein. Among several thousand distinct CDR3 sequences listed, about 41% were seen once. The sequencing input was blood. Every receptor here comes from a human donor with a solid tumor.

This rearrangement joins TRBV11-3 to TRBJ1-2; 12 bases are a match to TRBD1. The CDR3 consists of 17 residues. Unmatched junction bases numbered 12, after V lost 5 bases and J lost 5 bases. Germline lookup yields CDR1 SGHNT and CDR2 YENEEA. CDR3 amino acids: CASSPPGQGALSYGYTF. The CDR3 bases are TGTGCCAGCAGCCCACCGGGACAGGGGGCTTTAAGTTATGGCTACACCTTC.

This clonotype is medium-sized within its sample. This chain joins TRBV19 and TRBJ2-5; D is possibly TRBD1 (5 bases). The CDR3 covers 13 residues. The V end was cut by 2 bases, the J end by 4 bases, with 8 bases between. CDR1 and CDR2 (germline): LNHDA, SQIVND (reference sequence). DNA for the CDR3: TGTGCCAGTAGTATAAGGGGTACAGAGACCCAGTACTTC. This encodes CASSIRGTETQYF.

This clonotype was counted a few times. V usage is TRBV5-4 and J usage is TRBJ2-7; 8 bases align to TRBD2. The CDR3 covers 12 residues. Germline CDR1 reads SGHNT; CDR2 reads YYREEE (reference sequence). The junction had 4 bases not matched to a gene; V was cut back by 4 bases and J by 7 bases. CDR3: CASSGTRAEQYF. DNA for the CDR3: TGTGCCAGCAGCGGGACTAGAGCTGAGCAGTACTTC.

This chain joins TRBV18 and TRBJ2-1, with 7 nucleotides matching TRBD2. Germline V lookup: CDR1 KGHSH, CDR2 LQKENI. The J segment lost 7 bases and the V segment lost 6 bases, leaving 6 bases of the junction unmatched. The CDR3 is made up of 13 amino acids. The CDR3 region is CASSRPGGNEQFF. In DNA form, the CDR3 reads TGTGCCAGCTCCAGACCCGGGGGGAATGAGCAGTTCTTC.

The gene calls are TRBV5-6 and TRBJ2-1; 11 nucleotides align to TRBD1. V dropped 1 base and J dropped 4; count of bases not matched to a gene: 4. The CDR3 loop spans 16 amino acids. Germline-derived CDR1 and CDR2 are SGHDT and YYEEEE. The CDR3 is CASSLRGTGGYNEQFF. The CDR3 region has the DNA TGTGCCAGCAGCTTGAGAGGGACAGGGGGGTACAATGAGCAGTTCTTC.

The CDR3 loop reads CASSRQGSGSTDTQYF. The CDR3 coding sequence is TGTGCCAGCAGCCGTCAAGGGAGCGGGAGCACAGATACGCAGTATTTT. V is TRBV11-3 and J is TRBJ2-3; D is perhaps TRBD2 (6 bases). The CDR3 loop spans 16 amino acids. V gave up 5 bases and J gave up 0 bases, with 15 bases separating them. CDR1 is SGHNT, CDR2 YENEEA, per germline.

This chain joins TRBV6-6 and TRBJ1-2; D is perhaps TRBD1 (6 bases). The V gene lost 2 bases and the J gene lost 3 bases, with 7 bases spanning the gap. The CDR3 runs 13 residues. Germline V gene data show CDR1 as MNHNY and CDR2 as SVGAGI (reference sequence). CDR3 sequence reads: CASSYEGDYGYTF. The CDR3 DNA sequence: TGTGCCAGCAGTTACGAGGGGGACTATGGCTACACCTTC.

Only a few counts were recorded for this clonotype. The chain recombines TRBV27 with TRBJ2-3; D call uncertain. This CDR3 comprises 16 residues. Per germline, CDR1 MNHEY and CDR2 SMNVEV (reference sequence). Trimming stripped 5 bases from V and 1 base from J, with 16 bases between. The chain's CDR3 is CASSLSLGLGTDTQYF. The DNA for the CDR3 is TGTGCCAGCAGTCTCTCTTTGGGTTTGGGCACAGATACGCAGTATTTT.

This clonotype was counted only a few times. V and J are TRBV27 and TRBJ2-7, with D hard to call. Germline V gene lookup returns CDR1 MNHEY and CDR2 SMNVEV (reference sequence). V shed 0 bases and J shed 2 bases, with 11 bases lying between them. The CDR3 contains 15 residues. CDR3: CASSLSIGTTYEQYF. The DNA for the CDR3 is TGTGCCAGCAGTTTATCGATAGGAACCACCTACGAGCAGTACTTC.

The chain is built from TRBV19 and TRBJ2-3, with 9 bases lining up with TRBD1. The CDR3 has 15 residues. Trimming took 4 bases from V and 2 from J; bases not matched to a gene: 4. From germline, CDR1 is LNHDA and CDR2 SQIVND (reference sequence). CDR3 residues: CASSTGQGNTDTQYF. The CDR3 DNA is TGTGCCAGTAGTACTGGACAGGGGAACACAGATACGCAGTATTTT.

This CDR3 is CAWSALTGFSYNSPLHF. The CDR3, as DNA: TGTGCCTGGAGTGCCCTTACAGGGTTCTCCTATAATTCACCCCTCCACTTT. The chain carries TRBV30 and TRBJ1-6; weak D call: TRBD1 (6 bases). The length of the CDR3 is 17 residues. The germline V and J ends were trimmed by 1 base and 0 bases, with 13 bases remaining between them. Germline V gene lookup returns CDR1 GTSNPN and CDR2 SVGIG (reference sequence).

The rearrangement joins TRBV18 to TRBJ1-4, with D possibly being TRBD1 (5 bases). The V end was cut by 6 bases, the J end by 8 bases, with 16 bases between. The CDR3 has 14 amino acids. Germline V gives CDR1 KGHSH, CDR2 LQKENI. The CDR3, as DNA: TGTGCCAGCTCCCTCGAAGCCAAGGGGGAAAAACTGTTTTTT. This translates into CASSLEAKGEKLFF. Together with reference TRBV18 and TRBJ1-4, the CDR3 gives the full variable domain: NAGVMQNPRHLVRRRGQEARLRCSPMKGHSHVYWYRQLPEEGLKFMVYLQKENIIDESGMPKERFSAEFPKEGPSILRIQQVVRGDSAAYFCASSLEAKGEKLFFGSGTQLSVL.

This chain links TRBV19 with TRBJ2-1, with D uncertain. Trimming removed 3 bases from V and 3 bases from J, with 12 bases in between. The CDR3 has 15 residues. Germline V gene lookup returns CDR1 LNHDA and CDR2 SQIVND (reference sequence). The CDR3 loop reads CASSILGMGYNEQFF. CDR3 coding DNA: TGTGCCAGTAGTATTCTGGGGATGGGCTACAATGAGCAGTTCTTC.

This clonotype occurred a few times. This chain connects TRBV6-5 to TRBJ2-1; perhaps TRBD1 as D (6 bases). V dropped 0 bases and J dropped 0 bases, with 21 bases sitting between them. The CDR3 loop spans 20 amino acids. Germline lookup yields CDR1 MNHEY and CDR2 SVGAGI. The CDR3 loop is CASSYSLGARAFSSYNEQFF. The CDR3 coding sequence is TGTGCCAGCAGTTACTCTCTGGGGGCGAGAGCCTTTAGCTCCTACAATGAGCAGTTCTTC.

The chain couples TRBV6-5 to TRBJ2-2, with D perhaps TRBD1 or TRBD2 (7 bases each). Per germline, CDR1 MNHEY and CDR2 SVGAGI. There are 15 residues in the CDR3. Trimming removed 9 bases from V and 6 bases from J, with 20 bases in between. CDR3 region: CARYSPPGGAGELFF. The CDR3 DNA follows: TGTGCCAGATATTCTCCGCCAGGGGGGGCCGGGGAGCTGTTTTTT.

The gene calls are TRBV6-5 and TRBJ2-7; perhaps D is TRBD1 or TRBD2 (5 bases each). The CDR3 totals 15 residues. The germline CDR1 and CDR2 sequences are MNHEY and SVGAGI. The V end lost 10 bases, the J end lost 2 bases, and 21 bases lay between the germline ends. CDR3 region: CATGLLRTTTYEQYF. CDR3 bases: TGTGCCACCGGACTCCTCAGGACAACCACCTACGAGCAGTACTTC.